This T cell receptor beta chain comes out of a study of blood T cell repertoires in COVID-19. Across the study: Collection of acute and convalescent COVID-19 samples took place in the United States, Italy and Spain. PBMCs, B-cell-depleted T cells, or T cells provided the cDNA or gDNA that made up the material.

Trimming took off 3 bases at V and 2 bases at J, with 5 bases between the two ends. Per germline, CDR1 KGHSH and CDR2 LQKENI. The CDR3 length is 14 residues. In the source study's methods: The assay estimated nucleated cells by amplifying reference gene primers. The repertoire was sequenced with immunoSEQ multiplex PCR; TCRdb's copy has only in-frame clones and lacks some. V and J calls and clone size are given by that table; D and trimming were obtained from the DNA. The table includes approximately 320,000 clones, roughly 85% detected once. This chain links TRBV18 with TRBJ2-6, with D possibly matching TRBD2 (5 bases). Input material: peripheral blood. The sequence was collected from a human donor in a cohort sampled during active COVID-19. CDR3 amino acids: CASSPGAGANVLTF. CDR3 nucleotides: TGTGCCAGCTCACCGGGAGCTGGGGCCAACGTCCTGACTTTC.